This T cell receptor beta chain was found in a study of cytomegalovirus exposure and HLA in healthy donors. Study information: T cells numbering around 180 million yielded approximately 120 million unique TCR beta sequences in an earlier analysis. Study-wide results and limits: Accurate HLA-A and HLA-B prediction from TCR beta sequences was reported for most subjects. The authors listed 150 to 200 TCR beta chains as cytomegalovirus-associated.

Turning to this clone: Its specificity is unknown.

Between the trimmed V and J ends, which lost 2 bases and 1 base, there was a span of 13 bases. Germline V gene lookup returns CDR1 SGHRS and CDR2 YFSETQ. The CDR3 covers 16 residues. In the PCR, 60 Vbeta and 13 Jbeta primers were used. Libraries were prepared by immunoSEQ multiplex PCR; TCRdb keeps only in-frame clonotypes and omits some of them. Of under 200,000 clones listed, about 80% were seen once; the top ten hold approximately 2.1%. This receptor was identified in a woman between 50 and 59 years old in good health and CMV-seronegative. The rearrangement links TRBV5-1 to TRBJ2-1; a possible D gene is TRBD2 (6 bases). Sequenced input: PBMCs. CDR3 bases: TGCGCCAGCAGCTTTAGCGGCCGAGATTCCTACAATGAGCAGTTCTTC. As protein: CASSFSGRDSYNEQFF.